This T cell receptor (beta chain) came from a study of shared clonotypes between healthy human individuals. Trimming pared 2 bases from V and 2 bases from J, leaving 16 bases between. Germline lookup yields CDR1 SGHNT and CDR2 YYREEE (reference sequence). CDR3 length: 16 residues. Execution of the assay was at deep level. The table came from immunoSEQ multiplex PCR; TCRdb's copy has only in-frame clones and leaves some out. The sample shows over 850,000 clones, 75% to 80% of them seen only once. Source material: memory CD4+ T cells from PBMCs. The subset was: CD45RA-negative fraction. This clonotype originated in a man between 18 and 35 years old in good health. Some clones in this sample may be carry-over from other donors' samples. This sequence joins TRBV5-4 and TRBJ1-1, with a possible D match to TRBD1 (6 bases). CDR3 region: CASSFGRGTPNTEAFF. CDR3 nucleotides: TGTGCCAGCAGCTTTGGCAGGGGAACCCCAAACACTGAAGCTTTCTTT.